This T cell receptor beta chain was sequenced during a study of early T cells in non-severe SARS-CoV-2 infection (dated by TCRdb to the early 2020s). Notes on the research overall: TCR sequencing used bulk RNA from unsorted whole blood, so alpha and beta chains could not be paired. Broader findings and caveats from the paper: VDJdb matching was skewed toward anti-spike CD8 responses and likely underestimated virus-specific expansions, missing private and CD4 specificities.

This was a case-control study nested in a cohort of healthcare workers in London, UK, who had nasopharyngeal swab PCR tests and blood samples taken every week. Healthcare workers were enrolled in the week of the UK lockdown, from 23 to 31 March 2020, and were followed every week for up to roughly 15 weeks. As for this clonotype: This clone's antigen is unknown. One end of the junction varies from germline; a read error may be responsible.

Receptor amplification or capture employed 5' RACE. TCRdb names NextSeq 500 as the instrument used. The TCR library protocol attached unique molecular identifiers to individual cDNA molecules to correct for sequencing error and PCR bias. Both TCR alpha and beta chains were sequenced, and tight co-correlation was observed between alpha and beta sequence abundances in each sample. Regarding the original processing steps: V gene, J gene and CDR3 annotation of TCR sequences was performed with Decombinator V4. Expanded TCRs were defined as changing significantly between any two time points under a Poisson model with p below 0.0001. TCR abundances were normalised to the total number of TCRs sequenced per sample and expressed as counts per million. TRAV1-2 paired with TRAJ12, TRAJ20 or TRAJ33 defined MAIT TCRs, while TRAV10 paired with TRAJ18 defined iNKT TCRs. A search of VDJdb, accessed on 1 November 2021, was run for TCRs annotated to CMV, EBV and SARS-CoV-2, with TCRs annotated for multiple antigens excluded. Through fastp at Q25 and MiXCR, TCRdb rebuilt clones from the public reads, retaining in-frame beta chains. Duplicate CDR3 protein sequences are folded into a single record with the most common DNA and genes. The V and J calls and clone size are TCRdb's, not the authors'. The sample has 62,000 or so distinct CDR3 sequences on record, 8% to 9% of them singletons. The ten most abundant clones make up over 10% of the sample.

Its CDR3 holds 16 amino acids, cysteine through phenylalanine. Only the CDR3 DNA is retained, 48 bases long and in frame from the first base. CDR1 and CDR2, per the germline V gene (reference sequence), are SGHAT and FQDESV. The sequence was obtained from an adult who was a healthcare worker with PCR-confirmed SARS-CoV-2 infection or an uninfected control (not recorded which). Material: whole blood, obtained at baseline. Here the chain combines TRBV11-1 and TRBJ2-1, with the D gene not clear enough to name. The CDR3 here reads CASSTNSLRSYNKQFF. The DNA sequence is as follows: TGTGCCAGCAGCACCAACAGTCTCCGCTCCTACAATAAGCAGTTCTTC.